The 30 T cell receptor beta chains in this list originate from one sample, sequenced in a study of glioma-infiltrating T cells. The iRepertoire nested amplicon-rescue multiplex PCR amplified TCR alpha and beta CDR3s from RNA. Via MiXCR, TCRdb re-called the multiplex PCR reads, giving one row per CDR3 protein. Of roughly 200,000 distinct CDR3 sequences listed, around 40% are singletons. The sequencing input was glioma tissue, nonneoplastic brain tissue, or PBMCs (not recorded which). The receptors originated from a human donor with low-grade glioma or glioblastoma, undergoing nonglioma brain surgery, or in good health (not recorded which).

A note on this clonotype: One end of the junction does not line up with germline, which may come from a read error. The chain links TRBV6-5 to TRBJ2-1; D gene unclear. CDR1 is MNHEY and CDR2 is SVGAGI in the germline V gene. The CDR3 totals 13 residues. CDR3 in DNA: TGTGCCAGAAGTTACTCGAGTGGCAATGAGCAGTTCTTC. Translating it yields CARSYSSGNEQFF.

This clonotype was recorded many times. One junction end disagrees with the germline gene, perhaps due to a read error. This sequence joins TRBV24-1 and TRBJ1-2; D remains ambiguous. CDR3 length: 14 amino acids. Per germline, CDR1 KGHDR and CDR2 SFDVKD. DNA of the CDR3: TGTGCCACCAGTGATTCGCGACGGACCTATAGCTACACCTTC. This encodes CATSDSRRTYSYTF.

This clonotype is a singleton in its sample. This may come from a read error, since a much larger clone is one base off. The chain joins TRBV12-3 or TRBV12-4 to TRBJ2-1; D may be TRBD2 (5 bases). Trimming cost V 8 bases and J 7 bases, with 18 bases left between them. CDR3 length equals 14 residues. The CDR3: CASEPSSIVNEQFF. For the CDR3, the DNA is TGTGCCAGCGAGCCTAGCTCAATCGTGAATGAGCAGTTCTTC.

This clonotype appeared many times. The CDR3 coding sequence is TGTGCCAGCAGCTTCCATGGGGATGACACTGAAGCTTTCTTT. It is translated as CASSFHGDDTEAFF. The chain links TRBV7-3 to TRBJ1-1, with D uncertain. V lost 3 bases to trimming and J lost 3 bases, with 11 bases between them. Looked up from germline, CDR1 is SGHTA and CDR2 is FQGTGA. This CDR3 spans 14 amino acids.

This clonotype was counted many times. The chain recombines TRBV29-1 with TRBJ1-3, with 7 bases that match TRBD1. This CDR3 contains 12 residues. Per germline, CDR1 SQVTM and CDR2 ANQGSEA. The V segment lost 7 bases and the J segment 4 bases; nucleotides outside the gene matches: 4. Here the CDR3 reads CSGGTVGNTIYF. The CDR3 bases are TGCAGCGGGGGGACAGTCGGAAACACCATATATTTT.

This clonotype was seen many times. The chain employs TRBV28 and TRBJ2-1; tentatively, D is TRBD2 (6 bases). V was pared by 6 bases and J by 2 bases, with 14 bases between. In germline, CDR1 is MDHEN, CDR2 SYDVKM. This CDR3 has 15 amino acids. The chain's CDR3 is CASSTGTFPYNEQFF. The CDR3 bases are TGTGCCAGCAGCACCGGGACTTTCCCCTACAATGAGCAGTTCTTC.

The chain employs TRBV4-1 and TRBJ2-1; TRBD1 matches 7 bases. The CDR3 covers 14 residues. Germline V gene lookup returns CDR1 MGHRA and CDR2 YSYEKL. J was trimmed by 7 bases and V by 4 bases; bases with no gene match: 7. CDR3 nucleotides: TGCGCCAGCAGCCTTAGACAGGGTAGGAATGAGCAGTTCTTC. It specifies CASSLRQGRNEQFF.

This clonotype was picked up many times. The chain couples TRBV15 to TRBJ2-1; no definite D call. CDR3 size: 12 residues. V lost 2 bases and J 6 bases, leaving 5 bases between the germline ends. CDR1 and CDR2 from the germline V gene are LNHNV and YYDKDF (reference sequence). The CDR3 nucleotides read TGTGCCACCAGCAGACAGGTCAATGAGCAGTTCTTC. Translating gives CATSRQVNEQFF.

This clonotype was detected ten times or more. V usage is TRBV6-6 and J usage is TRBJ2-5; 7 bases match TRBD2. The CDR3 consists of 15 residues. V trimming: 1 base; J trimming: 2 bases; junction bases outside the gene matches: 4. The germline CDR1 and CDR2 sequences are MNHNY and SVGAGI (reference sequence). For the CDR3, the DNA is TGTGCCAGCAGTTACTTTCGGCGGGGGCAAGAGACCCAGTACTTC. It codes for CASSYFRRGQETQYF.

This clonotype showed up many times. The CDR3 nucleotides are TGCAGTGCTAGAAGGGACACTGAAGCTTTCTTT. This codes for CSARRDTEAFF. V gene TRBV20-1 combines with J gene TRBJ1-1; D gene unclear. The V and J ends lost 2 bases and 3 bases respectively, with 4 bases between them. Looked up from germline, CDR1 is DFQATT and CDR2 is SNEGSKA (reference sequence). CDR3 length: 11 amino acids.

The chain carries TRBV29-1 and TRBJ2-4, with D possibly being TRBD1 or TRBD2 (6 bases each). Germline V lookup: CDR1 SQVTM, CDR2 ANQGSEA. Between the trimmed V and J ends, which lost 7 bases and 6 bases, there was a span of 19 bases. The CDR3 contains 14 residues. CDR3 in amino acids: CSAGSSQGGNIQYF. The CDR3 bases are TGCAGCGCAGGGTCATCACAGGGAGGAAACATTCAGTACTTC. Filled out from reference TRBV29-1 and TRBJ2-4, the complete variable domain reads SAVISQKPSRDICQRGTSLTIQCQVDSQVTMMFWYRQQPGQSLTLIATANQGSEATYESGFVIDKFPISRPNLTFSTLTVSNMSPEDSSIYLCSAGSSQGGNIQYFGAGTRLSVL.

This clonotype was found a few times. This chain uses TRBV7-2 with TRBJ1-2; 7 bases agree with TRBD1. The CDR3 has 16 amino acids. Germline CDR1 and CDR2: SGHTA and FQGNSA. The junction had 10 bases not matched to a gene; V was cut back by 6 bases and J by 0 bases. For the CDR3, the DNA is TGTGCCAGCAGACCAACCGGGACAGATACTAACTATGGCTACACCTTC. Protein sequence: CASRPTGTDTNYGYTF.

Regarding this clonotype: Compared with germline, one end of the junction differs, possibly owing to a read error. The rearrangement links TRBV6-2 or TRBV6-3 to TRBJ1-5; D unresolved. Germline assignment: CDR1 MNHEY and CDR2 SVGEGT. The CDR3 extends over 14 amino acids. The CDR3 region is CASSYDPTNQPQRF. The CDR3 DNA sequence: TGTGCCAGCAGTTACGATCCTACCAATCAGCCCCAGCGTTTT.

The J gene is TRBJ1-1, the V gene TRBV28; no reliable D call. This CDR3 region has 12 residues. Germline loops: CDR1 MDHEN, CDR2 SYDVKM. The V end was cut by 9 bases, the J end by 3 bases, with 11 bases between. CDR3 protein: CASFEQYTEAFF. For the CDR3, the DNA is TGTGCCAGTTTTGAACAATACACTGAAGCTTTCTTT.

This clonotype appeared many times. The V and J genes are TRBV28 and TRBJ2-2; no clear D gene. CDR1 and CDR2 (germline): MDHEN, SYDVKM. The CDR3 totals 12 residues. V was trimmed by 9 bases and J by 3 bases, leaving 8 bases between them. The chain's CDR3 is CASKRYTGELFF. The CDR3 DNA reads TGTGCCAGTAAGAGGTACACCGGGGAGCTGTTTTTT.

The chain joins TRBV18 to TRBJ2-1; 12 bases match TRBD2. The trim removed 11 bases at V and 4 bases at J, leaving 6 bases unmatched. Germline V lookup: CDR1 KGHSH, CDR2 LQKENI. The CDR3 consists of 14 residues. CDR3 region: CACTTSGSYNEQFF. In nucleotides, the CDR3 is TGTGCCTGCACGACTAGCGGGAGTTACAATGAGCAGTTCTTC.

For this clonotype: Given a much more abundant clone one base away, this may be a read error. The CDR3 protein is CSARDRLQGWTDTQYF. DNA for the CDR3: TGCAGTGCTAGAGATCGGCTTCAGGGTTGGACAGATACGCAGTATTTT. The chain recombines TRBV20-1 with TRBJ2-3; weak D call: TRBD1 (5 bases). CDR1 is DFQATT, CDR2 SNEGSKA, per germline (reference sequence). The CDR3 extends over 16 amino acids. V lost 0 bases and J 3 bases, leaving 16 bases between the germline ends.

This chain links TRBV3-1 with TRBJ1-3; 8 bases agree with TRBD1. Unmatched junction bases numbered 3, after V lost 11 bases and J lost 0 bases. The CDR3 covers 13 residues. Germline assignment: CDR1 LGHDT and CDR2 YNNKEL (reference sequence). The CDR3 protein is CASGTGSGNTIYF. The CDR3 coding sequence is TGTGCCTCCGGGACAGGCTCTGGAAACACCATATATTTT.

This clonotype was seen many times. The rearrangement uses TRBV7-2 and TRBJ1-2; 10 bases match TRBD1. The junction had 4 bases not matched to a gene; V was cut back by 2 bases and J by 4 bases. CDR1 is SGHTA, CDR2 FQGNSA, per germline. This CDR3 contains 15 residues. For the CDR3, the DNA is TGTGCCAGCAGCTTAACGGACAGGGGGGGCTATGGCTACACCTTC. This sequence encodes CASSLTDRGGYGYTF.

The CDR3 sequence is CASSPGRVGEGYTF. In nucleotides, the CDR3 is TGTGCCAGTAGTCCTGGACGAGTCGGAGAGGGCTACACCTTC. The chain employs TRBV19 and TRBJ1-2; D not certain. The CDR3 runs 14 residues. The V end lost 5 bases, the J end lost 8 bases, and 18 bases lay between the germline ends. Germline CDR1 LNHDA, CDR2 SQIVND (reference sequence).

About this clonotype: One base away lies a much larger clone, so this may be a sequencing read error. The chain employs TRBV7-7 and TRBJ1-5; D perhaps matches TRBD1 (5 bases). This CDR3 has 13 residues. Looked up from germline, CDR1 is SSHAT and CDR2 is FNYEAQ (reference sequence). The CDR3 DNA reads as TGTGCCAGCAGGGGGGGGGGTTATCAGCCCCAGAATTTT. This encodes CASRGGGYQPQNF.

The rearrangement uses TRBV5-1 and TRBJ2-1, with 14 positions matching TRBD2. V shed 4 bases, J shed 14 bases, and the junction held 14 bases outside the gene matches. Looked up from germline, CDR1 is SGHRS and CDR2 is YFSETQ. This CDR3 has 16 amino acids. This CDR3 is CASSPATSGRVWEKFF. The CDR3 coding sequence is TGCGCCAGCAGCCCCGCGACTAGCGGGAGGGTATGGGAGAAGTTCTTC.

Points on this clonotype: A read error is possible here, since a much larger clone lies one base away. The chain joins TRBV28 to TRBJ2-7; D possibly corresponds to TRBD1 (5 bases). This CDR3 spans 13 amino acids. Per the germline V gene, CDR1 is MDHEN and CDR2 is SYDVKM. CDR3 sequence: CASSLQGVGEEYF. The DNA of the CDR3 is TGTGCCAGCAGTTTACAGGGTGTAGGCGAGGAGTACTTC.

Remarks on this clonotype: The conserved phenylalanine or tryptophan is not found at the CDR3 terminus, so this likely reflects a read error. The V gene is TRBV6-6, the J gene TRBJ1-2, with TRBD1 matching 9 bases. Per the germline V gene, CDR1 is MNHNY and CDR2 is SVGAGI (reference sequence). The CDR3 consists of 14 residues. V was pared by 5 bases and J by 5 bases, with 6 bases of the junction left unmatched. Here the CDR3 DNA reads TGTGCCAGCAGTCTGTCGGGACAGGGTTATGGCTACACCTTA. Protein: CASSLSGQGYGYTL.

This clonotype is termed medium-sized. The genes are TRBV6-1 and TRBJ2-3; D not certain. The V end lost 0 bases, the J end lost 6 bases, and 7 bases lay between the germline ends. This CDR3 has 13 residues. Germline V CDR1 and CDR2: MNHNS, SASEGT. The chain's CDR3 is CASSEAPGDTQYF. CDR3 DNA sequence: TGTGCCAGCAGTGAAGCGCCCGGGGATACGCAGTATTTT.

In regard to this clonotype: A much larger clone lies one base from this, so it may be a read error. This chain connects TRBV20-1 to TRBJ2-7; perhaps TRBD1 as D (6 bases). Trimming left V 0 bases short and J 6 bases short, with 18 bases between. The CDR3 runs to 15 residues. Germline values: CDR1 DFQATT, CDR2 SNEGSKA (reference sequence). The CDR3: CSAREVAGEPGEQYF. Written as DNA, the CDR3 is TGCAGTGCTAGAGAAGTGGCAGGGGAACCCGGCGAGCAGTACTTC.

Concerning this clonotype: A much more abundant neighbour one base away suggests this may be a read error. The rearrangement joins TRBV15 to TRBJ2-1; D uncertain. This CDR3 contains 14 residues. Germline CDR1 is LNHNV and CDR2 is YYDKDF (reference sequence). Trimming shortened V by 5 bases and J by 9 bases, and 17 bases separated the two germline ends. The CDR3 coding sequence is TGTGCCACCAGCTTATCGCGTAAGGGCATTGAGCAGTTCTTC. Its translation is CATSLSRKGIEQFF.

The table lists this clonotype with many counts. The V call is TRBV15, the J call TRBJ2-7; D might be TRBD2 (5 bases). The germline CDR1 and CDR2 sequences are LNHNV and YYDKDF (reference sequence). CDR3 length equals 14 residues. V was cut by 1 base and J by 4 bases, with 11 bases left in between. The CDR3 coding sequence is TGTGCCACCAGCAGAGTTGCGGAGGAGTACGAGCAGTACTTC. Protein sequence: CATSRVAEEYEQYF.

With regard to this clonotype: This clone may be a read error of a much larger clone one base away. The J gene is TRBJ1-5, the V gene TRBV25-1; no clear D. This CDR3 region has 14 residues. Germline V gene data show CDR1 as MGHDK and CDR2 as SYGVNS. V dropped 4 bases and J dropped 2 bases, with 9 bases sitting between them. CDR3 sequence reads: CASSGEGGNQPQHF. CDR3 DNA: TGTGCCAGCAGTGGAGAAGGCGGCAATCAGCCCCAGCATTTT.

This clonotype was picked up many times. The CDR3 region is CSVEDPPSTDTQYF. Here the CDR3 DNA reads TGCAGCGTTGAGGACCCACCGTCCACAGATACGCAGTATTTT. The chain links TRBV29-1 to TRBJ2-3, with D hard to call. Germline assignment: CDR1 SQVTM and CDR2 ANQGSEA. The CDR3 covers 14 residues. Trimming took 3 bases from V and 2 from J, leaving 12 bases between them.